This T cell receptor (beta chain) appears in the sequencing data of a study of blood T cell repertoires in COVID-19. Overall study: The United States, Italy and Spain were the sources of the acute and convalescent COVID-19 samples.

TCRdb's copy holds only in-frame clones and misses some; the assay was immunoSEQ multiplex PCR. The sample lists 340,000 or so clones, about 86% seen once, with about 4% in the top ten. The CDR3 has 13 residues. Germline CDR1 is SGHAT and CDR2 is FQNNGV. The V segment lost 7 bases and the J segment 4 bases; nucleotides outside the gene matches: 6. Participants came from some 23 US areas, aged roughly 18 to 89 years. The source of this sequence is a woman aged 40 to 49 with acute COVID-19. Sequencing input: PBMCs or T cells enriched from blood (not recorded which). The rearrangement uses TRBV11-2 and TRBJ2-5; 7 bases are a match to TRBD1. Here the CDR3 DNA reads TGTGCCAGCACCCCGGGACAGTTAGAGACCCAGTACTTC. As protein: CASTPGQLETQYF. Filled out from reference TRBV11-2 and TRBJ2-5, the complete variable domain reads EAGVAQSPRYKIIEKRQSVAFWCNPISGHATLYWYQQILGQGPKLLIQFQNNGVVDDSQLPKDRFSAERLKGVDSTLKIQPAKLEDSAVYLCASTPGQLETQYFGPGTRLLVL.